This is a list of T cell receptor beta chains from one sample in a study of cytomegalovirus exposure and HLA in healthy donors. TCRdb's table, derived via immunoSEQ multiplex PCR, lists solely in-frame clones and lacks some. Recorded here are just over 80,000 clones; the top ten clones represent around 1.2%. Input material: PBMCs. These receptor sequences come from a woman aged 30 to 39 in good health and CMV-seronegative. Each CDR3 is given with its conserved first and last residue. D genes are given only for firm matches.

V	D	J	CDR3	DNA
TRBV6-1	TRBD1	TRBJ2-7	CASSEQGQVHEQYF	TGTGCCAGCAGTGAACAAGGACAGGTTCACGAGCAGTACTTC
TRBV25-1	TRBD2	TRBJ2-1	CASSPGGLAGYNEQFF	TGTGCCAGCAGTCCCGGGGGACTAGCGGGCTACAATGAGCAGTTCTTC
TRBV10-3	TRBD2	TRBJ2-5	CAISERPTSGGETQYF	TGTGCCATCAGTGAGCGGCCTACTAGCGGGGGGGAGACCCAGTACTTC
TRBV28	-	TRBJ1-2	CAEGGSNYGYTF	TGTGCCGAGGGCGGATCAAACTATGGCTACACCTTC
TRBV11-2	-	TRBJ2-7	CASSFPGANSYEQYF	TGTGCCAGCAGCTTCCCAGGGGCGAACTCCTACGAGCAGTACTTC
TRBV6-1	TRBD1	TRBJ1-5	CASKNFDRGNQPQHF	TGTGCCAGCAAGAATTTTGACAGGGGCAATCAGCCCCAGCATTTT
TRBV5-1	-	TRBJ2-2	CASSRGLTNTGELFF	TGCGCCAGCAGCCGGGGACTCACGAACACCGGGGAGCTGTTTTTT
TRBV6-5	TRBD1	TRBJ1-3	CASRQGQGANTIYF	TGTGCCAGCAGGCAAGGACAGGGGGCGAACACCATATATTTT
TRBV29-1	TRBD1	TRBJ2-7	CSALGQGATYEQYF	TGCAGCGCTCTCGGACAGGGGGCTACCTACGAGCAGTACTTC
TRBV18	-	TRBJ2-7	CASSPGGSSYEQYF	TGTGCCAGCTCACCTGGTGGCAGCTCCTACGAGCAGTACTTC
TRBV14	TRBD1	TRBJ1-4	CASSQLGTGEKLFF	TGTGCCAGCAGCCAACTCGGGACAGGGGAAAAACTGTTTTTT
TRBV15	-	TRBJ1-3	CATSSLQDSGNTIYF	TGTGCCACCAGCAGCCTACAGGACTCTGGAAACACCATATATTTT
TRBV30	TRBD1	TRBJ1-4	CAWGGQLNEKLFF	TGTGCCTGGGGGGGACAGCTTAATGAAAAACTGTTTTTT
TRBV7-9	-	TRBJ1-1	CASSLEVEGSAFF	TGTGCCAGCAGCTTAGAAGTGGAGGGATCAGCTTTCTTT
TRBV11-2	TRBD1	TRBJ2-7	CASSFGQGVGADYEQYF	TGTGCCAGCAGCTTTGGGCAGGGGGTAGGGGCGGACTACGAGCAGTACTTC
TRBV27	-	TRBJ2-7	CASSFGQSYEQYF	TGTGCCAGCAGTTTCGGACAGAGCTACGAGCAGTACTTC
TRBV6-5	TRBD2	TRBJ2-7	CASSSRAKTGGREQYF	TGTGCCAGCAGTTCCCGGGCGAAAACGGGGGGGAGGGAGCAGTACTTC
TRBV6-6	-	TRBJ2-7	CASSPTGYEQYF	TGTGCCAGCAGTCCGACAGGCTACGAGCAGTACTTC
TRBV5-4	TRBD1	TRBJ2-1	CASSSVDRGNNNEQFF	TGTGCCAGCAGCTCCGTTGACAGGGGTAACAACAATGAGCAGTTCTTC
TRBV6-5	-	TRBJ2-2	CASRPQTGRTGELFF	TGTGCCAGCAGGCCCCAGACAGGCCGCACCGGGGAGCTGTTTTTT
TRBV30	-	TRBJ2-5	CAWSIDRYQETQYF	TGTGCCTGGAGCATAGACAGGTACCAAGAGACCCAGTACTTC
TRBV19	-	TRBJ2-6	CASSTREYVAGANVLTF	TGTGCCAGTAGTACGAGGGAATACGTTGCTGGGGCCAACGTCCTGACTTTC
TRBV2	-	TRBJ1-5	CASSERGPGGNQPQHF	TGTGCCAGCAGTGAGAGAGGGCCAGGGGGCAATCAGCCCCAGCATTTT
TRBV6-6	TRBD1	TRBJ1-5	CASRTGHNQPQHF	TGTGCCAGTAGGACAGGGCATAATCAGCCCCAGCATTTT
TRBV5-1	TRBD2	TRBJ2-1	CASSLGGTSPDEQFF	TGCGCCAGCAGCTTGGGGGGGACTAGTCCGGATGAGCAGTTCTTC
TRBV5-1	-	TRBJ2-7	CASSSTTGSEYEQYF	TGCGCCAGCAGCTCCACCACCGGGAGCGAGTACGAGCAGTACTTC
TRBV5-1	TRBD1	TRBJ1-1	CASSAQGENTEAFF	TGCGCCAGCAGCGCACAGGGGGAGAACACTGAAGCTTTCTTT
TRBV5-4	-	TRBJ1-1	CASSLAGGLEAFF	TGTGCCAGCAGCTTGGCCGGCGGACTTGAAGCTTTCTTT
TRBV10-3	-	TRBJ1-1	CAISESGQMNTEAFF	TGTGCCATCAGTGAGTCCGGACAGATGAACACTGAAGCTTTCTTT
TRBV19	-	TRBJ1-6	CASTPSAIPNSPLHF	TGTGCCAGTACTCCAAGCGCTATCCCAAATTCACCCCTCCACTTT
TRBV10-2	-	TRBJ1-5	CASRPVTRGFSNQPQHF	TGCGCCAGCAGACCCGTAACTCGGGGGTTTAGCAATCAGCCCCAGCATTTT
TRBV30	TRBD1	TRBJ1-1	CAWSVTGDTEAFF	TGTGCCTGGAGTGTCACAGGGGATACTGAAGCTTTCTTT
TRBV7-6	TRBD1	TRBJ2-1	CASSLDRAEGDEQFF	TGTGCCAGCAGCTTGGACAGGGCGGAGGGGGATGAGCAGTTCTTC
TRBV30	-	TRBJ1-1	CAWSLGLMNTEAFF	TGTGCCTGGAGTCTTGGGCTTATGAACACTGAAGCTTTCTTT
TRBV6-5	-	TRBJ2-5	CASCPTGLGGETQYF	TGTGCCAGCTGTCCTACGGGCCTGGGGGGAGAGACCCAGTACTTC
TRBV30	-	TRBJ2-3	CAWSRGYTNTQYF	TGTGCCTGGAGTAGGGGCTACACGAATACGCAGTATTTT
TRBV7-9	-	TRBJ1-1	CASSLGEPNTEAFF	TGTGCCAGCAGCTTAGGGGAGCCAAACACTGAAGCTTTCTTT
TRBV6-5	TRBD1	TRBJ2-5	CASSTGQGETQYF	TGTGCCAGCAGTACAGGACAGGGAGAGACCCAGTACTTC
TRBV23-1	-	TRBJ2-4	CASSSQVKNIQYF	TGCGCCAGCAGTAGCCAGGTTAAAAACATTCAGTACTTC
TRBV25-1	TRBD1	TRBJ2-7	CASSSGGVYEQYF	TGTGCCAGCAGTTCAGGGGGTGTCTACGAGCAGTACTTC
TRBV6-5	TRBD2	TRBJ2-7	CASSTSGEFRQYF	TGTGCCAGCTCGACTAGCGGGGAGTTCAGGCAGTACTTC
TRBV28	-	TRBJ1-5	CASSSSDSRMNQPQHF	-
TRBV18	-	TRBJ2-3	CASSPWRSSADTQYF	TGTGCCAGCTCACCATGGAGGAGCAGTGCAGATACGCAGTATTTT
TRBV19	-	TRBJ2-7	CASSWGEYPYEQYF	TGTGCCAGTAGTTGGGGCGAGTACCCCTACGAGCAGTACTTC
TRBV29-1	-	TRBJ2-1	CSVDQAKLQFF	TGCAGCGTTGATCAGGCTAAGCTGCAGTTCTTC
TRBV7-9	-	TRBJ2-3	CASSLGQGNRADTQYF	TGTGCCAGCAGCTTAGGGCAGGGAAACCGAGCAGATACGCAGTATTTT